The clone carrying this T cell receptor (beta chain) was seen just once. Its antigen is not known. Nominally healthy donors were sampled, though unrecorded immune exposures were likely. This specimen belongs to a study of cytomegalovirus exposure and HLA in healthy donors. The study's findings and limits: In vitro assays verified that a few CMV-associated chains recognized CMV antigens specifically.

Use of 60 Vbeta and 13 Jbeta primers characterized the PCR. Measured with immunoSEQ multiplex PCR; TCRdb has only the in-frame clones, and not every one. In the table there are about 170,000 clones, around 84% of which are singletons. The clonotype originates from a young man in good health and CMV-seropositive. The sample consisted of PBMCs.

This chain's CDR3 is CASSLAGLAINEQFF. CDR3 DNA sequence: TGTGCCAGCAGCTTGGCGGGACTAGCAATCAATGAGCAGTTCTTC. The chain couples TRBV7-9 to TRBJ2-1; 9 nucleotides match TRBD2. This CDR3 has 15 amino acids. J was trimmed by 6 bases and V by 3 bases; bases with no gene match: 6. CDR1 SEHNR and CDR2 FQNEAQ come from the germline V gene (reference sequence).